This T cell receptor beta chain was sequenced in a study of long-term antiretroviral therapy in people with HIV. Study conclusions and caveats: ART was followed by higher diversity that remained below transplant donor controls.

Researchers report immunoSEQ v3.0 was run at survey level. The repertoire was sequenced with immunoSEQ multiplex PCR; TCRdb's copy has only in-frame clones and lacks some. This table has around 21,000 clones, more than 75% appearing once. Germline CDR1 SQVTM, CDR2 ANQGSEA. Trimming took 5 bases from V and 2 from J, leaving 6 bases between them. The CDR3 extends over 11 amino acids. As concerns this clone: The target antigen is unknown.

This sequence joins TRBV29-1 and TRBJ1-1; D gene uncertain. This sample comprised unsorted PBMCs, obtained 2.3 years after starting antiretroviral therapy. The TCR sequence derives from a man aged 55 to 70 with HIV. The CDR3 nucleotides read TGCAGCGTTAGAATTAACACTGAAGCTTTCTTT. This codes for CSVRINTEAFF.